This T cell receptor beta chain was documented in a study of regulatory T cells in long-lasting Graves disease. V lost 5 bases and J lost 2, with 10 bases in between. CDR1 and CDR2 from the germline V gene are SEHNR and FQNEAQ (reference sequence). The CDR3 has 13 amino acids. Construction of TCR beta libraries relied on iRepertoire HTBI primers and on Arm-PCR targeting CDR3 regions. TCRdb reprocessed the multiplex PCR reads with MiXCR, giving one entry per CDR3 protein. The table includes 510,000 or so distinct CDR3 sequences, about 11% detected once. Comment on this clonotype: Its antigen is still unknown.

Documented time point: newly diagnosed GD, antithyroid drugs for less than 3 months. There was RNA extracted from PBMCs, and the TCR library was made from it. Study-level results: TRBV28, TRBJ1-2 and TRBJ2-5 emerged as the favored segments in persistent disease.

The same sample was also studied in work on T cells in Graves' hyperthyroidism and ophthalmopathy.

This sample comprised peripheral blood mononuclear cells (PBMCs), obtained at new diagnosis, from a patient treated with antithyroid drugs. The chain joins TRBV7-9 to TRBJ2-7, with a weak D call TRBD1 (6 bases). This TCR derives from a woman in her twenties or thirties with Graves disease. The CDR3 DNA reads as TGTGCCAGCAGCATACAGGGCCCCTACGAGCAGTACTTC. Protein: CASSIQGPYEQYF.